This TCR beta chain was found in a study of long-term antiretroviral therapy in people with HIV. Concerning this clone: Its specificity is not known.

Study-level findings and limits: Relative to control repertoires, HIV repertoires exhibited narrower CDR3 length ranges.

This CDR3 is 15 amino acids long. V shed 3 bases and J 4 bases; nucleotides not matched to a gene: 6. Germline V CDR1 and CDR2: SGHTA, FQGTGA. Sequencing relied on immunoSEQ assay v3.0, run at survey level. The protocol was immunoSEQ multiplex PCR, while the TCRdb copy is restricted to in-frame clones and leaves out a portion. The sample lists 30,000 to 35,000 clones, roughly 85% seen once, with roughly 3.5% in the top ten. The chain carries TRBV7-3 and TRBJ2-3; 8 bases line up with TRBD2. The clonotype originates from a man aged 18 to 29 with HIV. The sequences come from unsorted PBMCs, collected 0.8 years before starting antiretroviral therapy. This chain's CDR3 is CASSFTGGASDTQYF. As DNA, the CDR3 is TGTGCCAGCAGCTTTACCGGGGGGGCGTCAGATACGCAGTATTTT.